The present T cell receptor (beta chain) was sequenced within a study of blood T cells in healthy people across ages. Germline lookup yields CDR1 SGHTA and CDR2 FQGNSA. This CDR3 contains 12 residues. V was clipped by 0 bases and J by 8 bases, with 7 bases between them. Alongside a J-beta primer mix, a sample-barcoded 5' primer served in a second PCR lasting about 7 to 11 cycles. Each cDNA molecule, via a template-switch adaptor with 12 random nucleotides, was tagged. Any given sample supplied a minimum of 2.5 million CDR3-containing paired-end reads. TCRdb ran MiXCR on the 5' RACE reads and lists one entry per CDR3 protein. The sample has approximately 900,000 distinct CDR3 sequences, 25% to 30% seen once. This clonotype was counted a few times. The same specimen was also included in a second study, on T cells of mothers and their children. As that report states: Donation came from three healthy Caucasian mothers together with their six children. Relative to unrelated pairs, biologically related mother-child dyads exhibited marginally greater, non-significant overlap.

The V gene is TRBV7-2, the J gene TRBJ1-2; a weak D match, TRBD1 (6 bases). The sequenced sample was blood. This TCR derives from a woman aged 40 to 55 in good health. CDR3 loop: CASSLAGGGYTF. CDR3 nucleotide sequence: TGTGCCAGCAGCTTAGCCGGGGGCGGCTACACCTTC. Full variable domain (remainder filled in from reference TRBV7-2 and TRBJ1-2): GAGVSQSPSNKVTEKGKDVELRCDPISGHTALYWYRQSLGQGLEFLIYFQGNSAPDKSGLPSDRFSAERTGGSVSTLTIQRTQQEDSAVYLCASSLAGGGYTFGSGTRLTVV.